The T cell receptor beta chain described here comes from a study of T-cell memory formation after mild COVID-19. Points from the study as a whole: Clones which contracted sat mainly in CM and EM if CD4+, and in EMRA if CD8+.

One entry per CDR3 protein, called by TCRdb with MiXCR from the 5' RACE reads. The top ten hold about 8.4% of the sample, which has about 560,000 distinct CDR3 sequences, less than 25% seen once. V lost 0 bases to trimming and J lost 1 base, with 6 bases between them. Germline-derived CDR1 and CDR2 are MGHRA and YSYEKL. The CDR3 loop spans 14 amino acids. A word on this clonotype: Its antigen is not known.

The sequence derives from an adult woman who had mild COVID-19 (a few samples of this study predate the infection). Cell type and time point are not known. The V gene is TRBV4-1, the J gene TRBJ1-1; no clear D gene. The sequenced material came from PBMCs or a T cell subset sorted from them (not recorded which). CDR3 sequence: CASSQEPGNTEAFF. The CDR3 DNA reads TGCGCCAGCAGCCAAGAACCGGGGAACACTGAAGCTTTCTTT.